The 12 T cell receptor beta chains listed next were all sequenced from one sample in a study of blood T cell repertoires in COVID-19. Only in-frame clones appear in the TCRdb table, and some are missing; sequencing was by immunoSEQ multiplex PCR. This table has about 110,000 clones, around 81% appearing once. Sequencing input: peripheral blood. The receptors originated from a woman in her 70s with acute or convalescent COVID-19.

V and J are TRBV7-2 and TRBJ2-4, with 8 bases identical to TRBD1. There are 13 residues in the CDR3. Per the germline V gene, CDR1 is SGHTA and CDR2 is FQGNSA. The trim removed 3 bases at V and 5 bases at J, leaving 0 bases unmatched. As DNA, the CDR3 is TGTGCCAGCAGCTTGGACAGGGAAAACATTCAGTACTTC. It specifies CASSLDRENIQYF. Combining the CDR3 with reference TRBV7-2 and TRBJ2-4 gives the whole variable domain GAGVSQSPSNKVTEKGKDVELRCDPISGHTALYWYRQSLGQGLEFLIYFQGNSAPDKSGLPSDRFSAERTGGSVSTLTIQRTQQEDSAVYLCASSLDRENIQYFGAGTRLSVL.

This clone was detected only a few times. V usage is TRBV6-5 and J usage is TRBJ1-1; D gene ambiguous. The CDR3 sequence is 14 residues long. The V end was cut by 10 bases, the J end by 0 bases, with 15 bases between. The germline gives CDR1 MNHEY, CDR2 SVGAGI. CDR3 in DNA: TGTGCCACCCTAATGACATACCTGAACACTGAAGCTTTCTTT. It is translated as CATLMTYLNTEAFF.

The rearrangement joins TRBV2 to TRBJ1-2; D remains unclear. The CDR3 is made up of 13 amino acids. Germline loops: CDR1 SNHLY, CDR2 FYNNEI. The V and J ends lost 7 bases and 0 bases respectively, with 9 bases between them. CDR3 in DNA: TGTGCCAGCACGGGGAAGGCTAACTATGGCTACACCTTC. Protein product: CASTGKANYGYTF.

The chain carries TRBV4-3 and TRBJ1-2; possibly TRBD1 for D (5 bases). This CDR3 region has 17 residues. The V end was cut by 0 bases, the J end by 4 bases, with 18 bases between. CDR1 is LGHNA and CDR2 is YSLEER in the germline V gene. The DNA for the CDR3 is TGCGCCAGCAGCCAAGACCTAGGGCAGGGCGCCGTCTATGGCTACACCTTC. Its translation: CASSQDLGQGAVYGYTF.

The CDR3: CASSITGDNSPLHF. CDR3 sequence (DNA): TGTGCCAGTAGTATCACAGGGGATAATTCACCCCTCCACTTT. The rearrangement joins TRBV19 to TRBJ1-6, with 7 bases lining up with TRBD1. Germline CDR1 LNHDA, CDR2 SQIVND (reference sequence). V shed 3 bases and J 5 bases; nucleotides not matched to a gene: 1. This CDR3 is built from 14 residues.

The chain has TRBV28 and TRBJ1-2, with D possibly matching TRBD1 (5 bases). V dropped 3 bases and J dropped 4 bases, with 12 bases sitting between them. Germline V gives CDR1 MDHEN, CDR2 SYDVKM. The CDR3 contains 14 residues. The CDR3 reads CASSFQGSSYGYTF. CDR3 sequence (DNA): TGTGCCAGCAGTTTTCAGGGATCGAGCTATGGCTACACCTTC.

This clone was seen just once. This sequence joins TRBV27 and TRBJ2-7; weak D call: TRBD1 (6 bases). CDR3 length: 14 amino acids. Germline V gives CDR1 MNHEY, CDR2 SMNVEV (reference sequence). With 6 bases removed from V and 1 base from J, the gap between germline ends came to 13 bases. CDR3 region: CASSWGTGSYEQYF. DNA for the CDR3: TGTGCCAGCAGCTGGGGTACAGGGTCCTACGAGCAGTACTTC.

The CDR3 sequence is CASSEGRRATNEKLFF. Here the CDR3 DNA reads TGTGCCAGCAGCGAGGGGAGGCGAGCAACTAATGAAAAACTGTTTTTT. The V call is TRBV2, the J call TRBJ1-4; TRBD1 might be the D (5 bases). The CDR3 contains 16 residues. Germline V CDR1 and CDR2: SNHLY, FYNNEI. Trimming left V 6 bases short and J 0 bases short, with 14 bases between.

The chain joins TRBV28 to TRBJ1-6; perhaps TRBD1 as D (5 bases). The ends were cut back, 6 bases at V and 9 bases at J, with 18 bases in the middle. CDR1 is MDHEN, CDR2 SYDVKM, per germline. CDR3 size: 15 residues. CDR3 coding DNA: TGTGCCAGCAGCTCAGTCGGGCAGGGCGGTTCACCCCTCCACTTT. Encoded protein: CASSSVGQGGSPLHF. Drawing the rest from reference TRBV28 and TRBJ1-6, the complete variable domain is DVKVTQSSRYLVKRTGEKVFLECVQDMDHENMFWYRQDPGLGLRLIYFSYDVKMKEKGDIPEGYSVSREKKERFSLILESASTNQTSMYLCASSSVGQGGSPLHFGNGTRLTVT.

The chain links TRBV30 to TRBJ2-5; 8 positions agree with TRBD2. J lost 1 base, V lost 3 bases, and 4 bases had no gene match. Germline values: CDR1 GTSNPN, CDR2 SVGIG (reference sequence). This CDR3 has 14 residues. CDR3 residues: CAWRQAGVQETQYF. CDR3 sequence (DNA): TGTGCCTGGAGACAAGCGGGAGTCCAAGAGACCCAGTACTTC.

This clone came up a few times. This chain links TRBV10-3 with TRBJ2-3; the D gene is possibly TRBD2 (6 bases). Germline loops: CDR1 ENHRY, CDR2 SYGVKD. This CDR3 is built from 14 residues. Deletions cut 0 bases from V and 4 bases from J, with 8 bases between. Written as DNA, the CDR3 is TGTGCCATCAGTGAGTCGGGGGGATCAGATACGCAGTATTTT. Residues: CAISESGGSDTQYF.

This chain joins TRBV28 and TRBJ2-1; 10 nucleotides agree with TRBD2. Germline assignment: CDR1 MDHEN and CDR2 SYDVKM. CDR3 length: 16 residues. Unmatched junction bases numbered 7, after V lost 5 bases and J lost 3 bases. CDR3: CASSERTSGRYNEQFF. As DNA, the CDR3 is TGTGCCAGCAGTGAAAGGACTAGCGGCCGCTACAATGAGCAGTTCTTC.